This section outlines one TCR beta chain sequence together with its context. The data were produced by immunoSEQ multiplex PCR, yet TCRdb's version contains in-frame clones alone and is incomplete. This sample has about 18,000 clones, with more than 70% found just once. This record belongs to a study of T cell changes during pregnancy in multiple sclerosis. This CDR3 has 15 amino acids. The source of this sequence is a female donor with multiple sclerosis, enrolled in a pregnancy study. This specimen was CD8+ T cells from peripheral blood mononuclear cells, taken after pregnancy. This chain connects TRBV21-1 to TRBJ2-1; whether TRBD2, the table's D call, matches the DNA was not checked. TRBV21-1 is listed as a pseudogene. CDR3 loop: CASSKGLATHYEQFF. In DNA, the CDR3 is TGTGCCAGCAGCAAAGGGCTAGCGACTCACTATGAGCAGTTCTTC.